This T cell receptor (beta chain) was recorded in a study of T-cell memory formation after mild COVID-19. A few counts support this clonotype. TCRdb fed the 5' RACE reads into MiXCR, producing one record per CDR3 protein. Among almost 550,000 distinct CDR3 sequences, about 20% were seen once, and the ten largest hold 9.5% to 15%. V trimming: 7 bases; J trimming: 6 bases; junction bases outside the gene matches: 14. The CDR3 totals 15 residues. This TCR was sampled from an adult woman who had mild COVID-19 (a few samples of this study predate the infection). Cell type and time point are not known. Sequenced input: PBMCs or a T cell subset sorted from them (not recorded which). V and J are TRBV12-3 or TRBV12-4 and TRBJ2-7; 8 positions agree with TRBD1. The DNA of the CDR3 is TGTGCCAGCAACGACCCCGGGACAGGCCACACCGAGCAGTACTTC. Amino acid sequence: CASNDPGTGHTEQYF.